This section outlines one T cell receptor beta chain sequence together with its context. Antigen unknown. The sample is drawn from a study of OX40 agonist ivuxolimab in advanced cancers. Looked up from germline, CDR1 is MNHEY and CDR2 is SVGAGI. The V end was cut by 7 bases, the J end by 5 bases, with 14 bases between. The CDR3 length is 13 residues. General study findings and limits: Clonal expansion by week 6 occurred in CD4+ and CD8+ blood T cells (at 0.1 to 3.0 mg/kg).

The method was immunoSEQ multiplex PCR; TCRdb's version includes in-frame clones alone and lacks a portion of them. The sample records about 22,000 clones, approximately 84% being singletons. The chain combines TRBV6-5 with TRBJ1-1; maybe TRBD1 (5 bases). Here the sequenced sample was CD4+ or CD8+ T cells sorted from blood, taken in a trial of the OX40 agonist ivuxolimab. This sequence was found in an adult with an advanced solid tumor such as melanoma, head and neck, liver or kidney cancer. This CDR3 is CASIDAWGTEAFF. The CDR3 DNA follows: TGTGCCAGCATTGACGCATGGGGGACTGAAGCTTTCTTT.